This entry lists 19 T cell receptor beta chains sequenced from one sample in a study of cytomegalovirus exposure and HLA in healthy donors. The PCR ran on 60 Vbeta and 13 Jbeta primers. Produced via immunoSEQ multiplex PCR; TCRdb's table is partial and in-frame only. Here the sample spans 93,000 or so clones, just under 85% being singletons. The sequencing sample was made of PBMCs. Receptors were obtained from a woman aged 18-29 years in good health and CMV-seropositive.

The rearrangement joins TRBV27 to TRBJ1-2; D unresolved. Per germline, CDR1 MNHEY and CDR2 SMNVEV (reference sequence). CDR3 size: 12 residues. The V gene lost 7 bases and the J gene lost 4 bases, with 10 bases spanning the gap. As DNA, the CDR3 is TGTGCCAGCACAGCGCGGGGCTATGGCTACACCTTC. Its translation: CASTARGYGYTF.

This chain's CDR3 is CASSRTGQETQYF. The CDR3 region has the DNA TGTGCCAGCAGCAGGACAGGGCAAGAGACCCAGTACTTC. The J gene is TRBJ2-5, the V gene TRBV5-6, with TRBD1 matching 8 bases. The CDR3 contains 13 residues. Trimming at V came to 4 bases and at J to 2 bases, leaving 1 base not matched to a gene. Germline V gives CDR1 SGHDT, CDR2 YYEEEE.

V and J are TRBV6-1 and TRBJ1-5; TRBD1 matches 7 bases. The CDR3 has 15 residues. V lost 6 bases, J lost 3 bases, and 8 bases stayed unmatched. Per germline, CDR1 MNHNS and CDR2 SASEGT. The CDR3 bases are TGTGCCAGCAGGGAACAGGGGTCCACCAATCAGCCCCAGCATTTT. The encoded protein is CASREQGSTNQPQHF.

The CDR3 DNA is TGTGCCAGCAGTGACGCGGGAGCCCCGAGGAGTGAGCAGTTCTTC. Amino acid sequence: CASSDAGAPRSEQFF. This chain links TRBV2 with TRBJ2-1; 7 bases map to TRBD2. CDR1 and CDR2 (germline): SNHLY, FYNNEI. Trimming cost V 3 bases and J 9 bases; bases outside gene matches: 11. The CDR3 has 15 residues.

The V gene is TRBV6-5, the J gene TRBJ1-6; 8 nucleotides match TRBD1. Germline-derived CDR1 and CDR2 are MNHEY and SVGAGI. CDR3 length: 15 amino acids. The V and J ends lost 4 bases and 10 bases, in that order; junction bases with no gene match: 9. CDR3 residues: CASSLSGQGRSPLHF. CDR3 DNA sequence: TGTGCCAGCAGTTTGTCAGGACAGGGCCGGTCACCCCTCCACTTT.

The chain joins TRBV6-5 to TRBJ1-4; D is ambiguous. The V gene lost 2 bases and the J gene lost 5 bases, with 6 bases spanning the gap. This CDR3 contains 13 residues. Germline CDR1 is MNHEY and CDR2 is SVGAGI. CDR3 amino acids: CASSYLRNEKLFF. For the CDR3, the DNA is TGTGCCAGCAGTTACCTACGGAATGAAAAACTGTTTTTT.

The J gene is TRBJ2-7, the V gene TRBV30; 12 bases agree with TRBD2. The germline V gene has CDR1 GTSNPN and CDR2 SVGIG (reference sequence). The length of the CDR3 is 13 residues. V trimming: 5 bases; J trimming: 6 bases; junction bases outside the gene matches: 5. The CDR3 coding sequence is TGTGCCTGGGGACTAGCGGGGCCCTCCGAGCAGTACTTC. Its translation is CAWGLAGPSEQYF. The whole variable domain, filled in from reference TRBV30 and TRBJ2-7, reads SQTIHQWPATLVQPVGSPLSLECTVEGTSNPNLYWYRQAAGRGLQLLFYSVGIGQISSEVPQNLSASRPQDRQFILSSKKLLLSDSGFYLCAWGLAGPSEQYFGPGTRLTVT.

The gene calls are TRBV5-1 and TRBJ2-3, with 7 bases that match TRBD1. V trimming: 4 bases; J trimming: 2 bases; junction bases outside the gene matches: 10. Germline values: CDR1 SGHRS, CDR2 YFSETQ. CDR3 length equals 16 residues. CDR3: CASSLRPTGTTDTQYF. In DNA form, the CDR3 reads TGCGCCAGCAGCCTCAGACCGACAGGGACCACAGATACGCAGTATTTT.

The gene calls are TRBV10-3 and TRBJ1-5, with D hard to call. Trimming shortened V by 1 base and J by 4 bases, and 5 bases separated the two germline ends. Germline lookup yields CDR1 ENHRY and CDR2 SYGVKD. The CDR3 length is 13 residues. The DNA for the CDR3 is TGTGCCATCAGTGAGTACACAAATCAGCCCCAGCATTTT. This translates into CAISEYTNQPQHF.

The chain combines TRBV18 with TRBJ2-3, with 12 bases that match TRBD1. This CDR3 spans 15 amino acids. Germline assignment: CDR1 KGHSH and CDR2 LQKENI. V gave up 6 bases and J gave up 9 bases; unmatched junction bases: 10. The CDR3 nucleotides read TGTGCCAGCTCGGCCGGGACAGGGGGCGATCGAACGCAGTATTTT. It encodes CASSAGTGGDRTQYF.

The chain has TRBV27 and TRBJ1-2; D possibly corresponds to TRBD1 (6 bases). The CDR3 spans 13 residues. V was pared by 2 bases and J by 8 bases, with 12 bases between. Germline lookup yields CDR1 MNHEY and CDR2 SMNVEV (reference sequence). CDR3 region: CASSLPGGWGYTF. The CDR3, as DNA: TGTGCCAGCAGTTTACCTGGGGGCTGGGGCTACACCTTC.

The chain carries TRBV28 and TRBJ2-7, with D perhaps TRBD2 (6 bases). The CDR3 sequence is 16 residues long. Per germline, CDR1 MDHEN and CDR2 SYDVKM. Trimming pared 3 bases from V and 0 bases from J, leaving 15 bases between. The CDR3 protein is CASSLWSAGHSYEQYF. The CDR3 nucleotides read TGTGCCAGCAGTTTGTGGTCCGCGGGGCACTCCTACGAGCAGTACTTC.

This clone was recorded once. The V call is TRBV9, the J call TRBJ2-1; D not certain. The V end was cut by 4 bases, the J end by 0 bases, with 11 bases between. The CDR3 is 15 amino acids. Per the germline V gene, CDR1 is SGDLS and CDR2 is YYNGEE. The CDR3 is CASSSSPSSYNEQFF. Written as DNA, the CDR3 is TGTGCCAGCAGCAGTAGTCCGAGCTCCTACAATGAGCAGTTCTTC.

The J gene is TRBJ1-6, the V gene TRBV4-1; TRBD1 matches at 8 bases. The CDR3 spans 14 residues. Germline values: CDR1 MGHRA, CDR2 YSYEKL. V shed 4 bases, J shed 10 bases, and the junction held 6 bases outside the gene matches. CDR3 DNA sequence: TGCGCCAGCAGCCTGCGGACAGGGAAATCACCCCTCCACTTT. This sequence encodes CASSLRTGKSPLHF.

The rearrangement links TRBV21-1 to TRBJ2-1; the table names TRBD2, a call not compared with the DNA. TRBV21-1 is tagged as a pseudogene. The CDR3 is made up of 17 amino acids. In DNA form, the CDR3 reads TGTGCCAGCAGCAAAGTTCGGCCCTCTCGGGGGGGAAATGAGCAGTTCTTC. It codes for CASSKVRPSRGGNEQFF.

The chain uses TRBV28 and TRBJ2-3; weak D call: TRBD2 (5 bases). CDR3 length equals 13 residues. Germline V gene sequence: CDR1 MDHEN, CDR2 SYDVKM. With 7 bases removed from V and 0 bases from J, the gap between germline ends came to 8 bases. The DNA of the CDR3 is TGTGCCAGCACCCCGGGGAGCACAGATACGCAGTATTTT. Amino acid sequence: CASTPGSTDTQYF.

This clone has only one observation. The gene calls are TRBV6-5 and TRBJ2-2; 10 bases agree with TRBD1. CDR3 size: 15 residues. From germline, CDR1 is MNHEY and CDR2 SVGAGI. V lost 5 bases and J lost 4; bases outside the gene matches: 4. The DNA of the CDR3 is TGTGCCAGCAGTGGAGGGACAGGGGCCACCGGGGAGCTGTTTTTT. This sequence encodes CASSGGTGATGELFF.

The CDR3 nucleotides are TGTGCCAGCAGCTTAGCAGTAGGGGGTAGGTACGAGCAGTACTTC. Protein: CASSLAVGGRYEQYF. V usage is TRBV7-9 and J usage is TRBJ2-7; D perhaps matches TRBD1 (6 bases). V dropped 0 bases and J dropped 4 bases, with 13 bases sitting between them. Germline V gene sequence: CDR1 SEHNR, CDR2 FQNEAQ (reference sequence). This CDR3 has 15 amino acids.

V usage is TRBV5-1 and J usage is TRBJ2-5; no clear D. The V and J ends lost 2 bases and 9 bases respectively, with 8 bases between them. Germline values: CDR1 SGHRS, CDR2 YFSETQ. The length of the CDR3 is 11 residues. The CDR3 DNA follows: TGCGCCAGCAGCTTTCTAGGTGCCCAGTACTTC. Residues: CASSFLGAQYF.